This T cell receptor beta chain is from a study of blood T cell repertoires in COVID-19. This CDR3 is 14 amino acids long. From germline, CDR1 is SGHKS and CDR2 YYEKEE (reference sequence). The V gene lost 0 bases and the J gene lost 6 bases, with 9 bases spanning the gap. The repertoire was sequenced with immunoSEQ multiplex PCR; TCRdb's copy has only in-frame clones and lacks some. This table has about 94,000 clones, about 74% appearing once. The receptor comes from a man in his 70s with COVID-19, enrolled during active disease. Sequencing used peripheral blood. The rearrangement links TRBV5-5 to TRBJ2-2, with a possible D match to TRBD2 (6 bases). The CDR3 loop reads CASSLGDFSGELFF. Here the CDR3 DNA reads TGTGCCAGCAGCTTGGGGGACTTTTCCGGGGAGCTGTTTTTT.